This T cell receptor beta chain comes out of a study of PD-1 blockade in classical Hodgkin lymphoma. Overall study findings and caveats: The causes of the repertoire differences, possibly disease activity or prior therapy, remain undefined.

Generated by immunoSEQ multiplex PCR, the TCRdb table keeps only in-frame clones and is missing some. The sample gives 35,000 to 50,000 clones, approximately 83% of which show up once; around 20% is in the top ten. This CDR3 is 15 amino acids long. Per the germline V gene, CDR1 is SGHRS and CDR2 is YFSETQ. V was pared by 4 bases and J by 0 bases, with 11 bases between. All patients relapsed after autologous stem cell transplantation, and brentuximab vedotin exposure varied. With respect to this clone: Its antigen remains unknown.

The rearrangement joins TRBV5-1 to TRBJ2-1; no clear D gene. This clonotype was sampled from a human donor with classical Hodgkin lymphoma. The sequenced sample was peripheral blood mononuclear cells (PBMCs), obtained at baseline. CDR3 in DNA: TGCGCCAGCAGCCCGGACGGAAGCTCCTACAATGAGCAGTTCTTC. This sequence encodes CASSPDGSSYNEQFF.